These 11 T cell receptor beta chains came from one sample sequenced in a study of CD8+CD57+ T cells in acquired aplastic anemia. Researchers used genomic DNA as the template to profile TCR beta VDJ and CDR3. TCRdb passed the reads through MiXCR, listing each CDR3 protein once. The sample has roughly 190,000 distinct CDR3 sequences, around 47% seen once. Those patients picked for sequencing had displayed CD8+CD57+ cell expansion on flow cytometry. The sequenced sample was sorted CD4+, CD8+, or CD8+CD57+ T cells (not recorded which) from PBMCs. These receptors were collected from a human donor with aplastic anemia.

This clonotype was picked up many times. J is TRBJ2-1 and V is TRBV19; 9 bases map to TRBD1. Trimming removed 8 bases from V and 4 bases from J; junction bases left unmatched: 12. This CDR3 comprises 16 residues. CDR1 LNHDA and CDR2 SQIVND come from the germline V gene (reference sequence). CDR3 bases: TGTGCCAGTCAATCTGACAGGGGGGTTATGTACAATGAGCAGTTCTTC. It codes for CASQSDRGVMYNEQFF. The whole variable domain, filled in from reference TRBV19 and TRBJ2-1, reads DGGITQSPKYLFRKEGQNVTLSCEQNLNHDAMYWYRQDPGQGLRLIYYSQIVNDFQKGDIAEGYSVSREKKESFPLTVTSAQKNPTAFYLCASQSDRGVMYNEQFFGPGTRLTVL.

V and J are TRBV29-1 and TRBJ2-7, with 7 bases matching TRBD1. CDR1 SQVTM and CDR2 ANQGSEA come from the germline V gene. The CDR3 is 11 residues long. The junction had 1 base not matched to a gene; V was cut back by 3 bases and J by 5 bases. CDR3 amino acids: CSVETGNEQYF. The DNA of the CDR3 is TGCAGCGTTGAGACAGGGAACGAGCAGTACTTC.

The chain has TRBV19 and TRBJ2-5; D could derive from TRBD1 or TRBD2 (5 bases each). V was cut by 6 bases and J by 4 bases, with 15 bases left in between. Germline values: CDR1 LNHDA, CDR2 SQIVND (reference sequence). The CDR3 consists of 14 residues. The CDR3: CASRPEGLGETQYF. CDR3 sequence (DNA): TGTGCCAGTAGGCCAGAGGGGCTGGGAGAGACCCAGTACTTC.

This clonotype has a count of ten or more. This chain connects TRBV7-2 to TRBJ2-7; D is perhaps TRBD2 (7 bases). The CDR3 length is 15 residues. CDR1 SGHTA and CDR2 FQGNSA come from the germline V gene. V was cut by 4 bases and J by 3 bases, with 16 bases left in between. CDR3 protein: CASSSRGGGYYEQYF. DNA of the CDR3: TGTGCCAGCAGCTCCCGGGGAGGGGGTTACTACGAGCAGTACTTC.

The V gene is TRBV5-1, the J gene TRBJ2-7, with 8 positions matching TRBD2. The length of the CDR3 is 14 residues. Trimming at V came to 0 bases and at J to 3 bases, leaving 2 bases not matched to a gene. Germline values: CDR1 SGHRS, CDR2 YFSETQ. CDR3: CASSLVSGVYEQYF. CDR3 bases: TGCGCCAGCAGCTTGGTTAGCGGGGTCTACGAGCAGTACTTC.

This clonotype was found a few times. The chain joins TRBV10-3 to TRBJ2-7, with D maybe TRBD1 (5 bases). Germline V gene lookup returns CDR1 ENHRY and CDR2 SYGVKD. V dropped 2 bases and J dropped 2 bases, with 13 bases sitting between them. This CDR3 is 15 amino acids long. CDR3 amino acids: CAISEGRDGAYEQYF. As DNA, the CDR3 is TGTGCCATCAGTGAGGGCAGGGATGGGGCCTACGAGCAGTACTTC.

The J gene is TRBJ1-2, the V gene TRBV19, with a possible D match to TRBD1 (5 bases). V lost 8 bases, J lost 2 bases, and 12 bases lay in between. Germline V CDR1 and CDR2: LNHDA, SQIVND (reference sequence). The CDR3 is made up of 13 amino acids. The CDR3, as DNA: TGTGCCAGTGCTCCCGGGGGAAACTATGGCTACACCTTC. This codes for CASAPGGNYGYTF. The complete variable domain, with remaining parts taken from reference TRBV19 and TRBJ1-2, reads DGGITQSPKYLFRKEGQNVTLSCEQNLNHDAMYWYRQDPGQGLRLIYYSQIVNDFQKGDIAEGYSVSREKKESFPLTVTSAQKNPTAFYLCASAPGGNYGYTFGSGTRLTVV.

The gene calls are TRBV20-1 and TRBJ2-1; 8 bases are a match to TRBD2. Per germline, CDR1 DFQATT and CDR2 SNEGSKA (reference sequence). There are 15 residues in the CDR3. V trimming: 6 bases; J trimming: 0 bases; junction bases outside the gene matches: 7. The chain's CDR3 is CSALAGSSSYNEQFF. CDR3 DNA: TGCAGTGCGCTAGCGGGTAGTAGCTCCTACAATGAGCAGTTCTTC.

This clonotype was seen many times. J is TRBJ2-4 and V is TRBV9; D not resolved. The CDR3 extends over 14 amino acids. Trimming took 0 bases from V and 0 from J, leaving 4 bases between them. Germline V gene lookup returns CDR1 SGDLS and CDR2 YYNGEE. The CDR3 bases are TGTGCCAGCAGCGTAGCCCCAGCCAAAAACATTCAGTACTTC. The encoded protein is CASSVAPAKNIQYF.

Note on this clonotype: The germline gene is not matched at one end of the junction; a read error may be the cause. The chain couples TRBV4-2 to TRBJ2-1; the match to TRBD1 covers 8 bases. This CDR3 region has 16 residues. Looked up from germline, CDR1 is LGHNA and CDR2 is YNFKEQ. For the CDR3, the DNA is TGTGCCAGCAGCGCGGACAGGGAGAGCTCCTACAATGAGCAATTCTTC. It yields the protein CASSADRESSYNEQFF.

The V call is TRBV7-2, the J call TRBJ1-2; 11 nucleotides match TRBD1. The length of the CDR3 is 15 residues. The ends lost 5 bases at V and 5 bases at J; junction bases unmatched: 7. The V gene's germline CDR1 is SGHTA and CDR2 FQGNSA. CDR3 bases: TGTGCCAGCAGCGCACGGACAGGGGGCCGGTATGGCTACACCTTC. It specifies CASSARTGGRYGYTF.